This section outlines one T cell receptor (beta chain) sequence together with its context. No cognate antigen has been identified for it. Base-call qualities are not available, and no considerably larger clone is one nucleotide away. The sample originates from a study of blood T cell repertoires in COVID-19 (TCRdb year 2020). Some background on the complete study: The collaborator samples originated in the United States, Italy and Spain and spanned the acute and convalescent phases of COVID-19. The material from the prospective study consisted of cDNA or gDNA derived from T cells, B-cell-depleted T cells, or PBMCs. The dataset comprised deeply sampled blood TCRbeta repertoires from subjects exposed to, actively infected with, or recovered from COVID-19. The repertoires were made available in a free public database intended to serve as a resource for research on the immune response to SARS-CoV-2. Samples were obtained from the ongoing ImmuneRACE study (first 160 participants) and from over a thousand subjects provided by 6 global collaborators. A de-identified subject ID, COVID-19 status, age in years and sex were almost always included in the sample metadata. HLA class I and class II types, where available, came from metadata supplied by the sample provider rather than from assay-based typing.

Each collaborating institution followed its own protocols to collect whole blood in K2EDTA tubes. For TCRbeta analysis, collaborators shipped samples as frozen whole blood, isolated PBMCs, or DNA extracted from either of those sample types. Broad study findings and their caveats: How much clinical and demographic metadata was included differed by source and by participant, and the metadata was provided uncurated.

TCRbeta CDR3 regions were amplified from genomic DNA using the immunoSEQ Assay, a bias-controlled multiplex PCR. The published analysis was carried out like this. The number of nucleated cells in each sample was estimated from the amplification of reference gene primers within the assay. Sequence reads were collapsed and filtered to measure the absolute abundance of every unique TCRbeta CDR3 rearrangement. For each sample, productive Simpson clonality was calculated as the square root of Simpson's diversity index across productive rearrangements. TCRdb stores this immuneACCESS table with in-frame sequences only. Part of the clones is absent; in the studies checked, under half of the shortfall reflects unresolved V genes, and no reason is known for the rest. The DNA gave D and trimming, while V, J and clone size come from that table. The sample contains 120,000 to 150,000 clones, 88% of them found a single time. The ten largest make up roughly 2% of the sample.

Via the germline V gene, CDR1 is SGHVS and CDR2 FQNEAQ. Germline trimming: 5 bases from V, 0 bases from J; junction bases outside gene matches: 12. The CDR3 has 19 amino acids, counting the end cysteine and phenylalanine. Only the CDR3 DNA stays, 57 bases, in frame from base 1. The material sequenced was peripheral blood. The V gene is TRBV7-8 and the J gene is TRBJ1-3; TRBD1 aligns with 11 central bases. This receptor was identified in a human donor in a cohort sampled during active COVID-19. The nucleotide sequence is TGTGCCAGCAGCGGCCGGGGACAGGGGGATTACTACTCTGGAAACACCATATATTTT. Its translation is CASSGRGQGDYYSGNTIYF.